The clone carrying this T cell receptor (beta chain) was seen ten or more times. This record belongs to a study of patients and donors after allogeneic stem cell transplantation. The CDR3 has 16 residues. The junction had 4 bases not matched to a gene; V was cut back by 3 bases and J by 3 bases. Looked up from germline, CDR1 is LGHDT and CDR2 is YNNKEL (reference sequence). TCRdb fed the RT-PCR reads into MiXCR, producing one record per CDR3 protein. The sample holds about a million distinct CDR3 sequences, approximately 18% seen once. Sample: blood, either unsorted or a sorted T cell fraction (not recorded which). The chain combines TRBV3-1 with TRBJ2-5, with TRBD2 identical over 13 bases. The TCR originated in a human donor who was either an allogeneic HSCT recipient or a stem cell or donor lymphocyte infusion donor (not recorded which). It is not recorded whose cells these are; they may come from a transplant donor. CDR3 nucleotides: TGTGCCAGCAGCCACCGGACTAGCGGGAGAAAAGAGACCCAGTACTTC. Residues: CASSHRTSGRKETQYF.